The clone carrying this TCR beta chain was seen ten or more times. As yet, its antigen is unknown. Researchers amplified the TCR beta CDR3 regions from RNA transcripts. When the TCR CDR3 underwent first-round RT-PCR, the HTBI primer set was used. Via MiXCR, TCRdb re-called the multiplex PCR reads, giving one row per CDR3 protein. The sample carries some 350,000 distinct CDR3 sequences, about an eighth recorded once. This entry is derived from a study of T cells in Graves' hyperthyroidism and ophthalmopathy. General study findings and limits: The blood repertoire included most of the expanded thyroid clonotypes above 0.001. The model made its ophthalmopathy prediction, and onset followed a median around 6.9 months later.

V shed 6 bases and J shed 7 bases, with 16 bases lying between them. CDR1 and CDR2 (germline): SNHLY, FYNNEI. The CDR3 extends over 14 amino acids. Sequenced: blood. The chain uses TRBV2 and TRBJ1-3; D is possibly TRBD1 (6 bases). The sequence was obtained from a woman between 40 and 50 years old with Graves' ophthalmopathy. The chain's CDR3 is CASRASGTSNTIYF. The CDR3 DNA is TGTGCCAGCAGGGCATCCGGGACATCCAACACCATATATTTT.